These 13 T cell receptor beta chains were all obtained from the same sample, sequenced in a study of OX40 agonist ivuxolimab in advanced cancers. Only in-frame clones appear in the TCRdb table, and some are missing; sequencing was by immunoSEQ multiplex PCR. This sample has tens of thousands of clones, with over 75% found just once. The specimen was CD4+ or CD8+ T cells sorted from blood, collected in a trial of the OX40 agonist ivuxolimab. The receptors shown here come from an adult with an advanced solid tumor such as melanoma, head and neck, liver or kidney cancer.

This sequence joins TRBV9 and TRBJ2-1; perhaps TRBD1 as D (5 bases). The CDR3 totals 16 residues. V lost 0 bases to trimming and J lost 3 bases, with 13 bases between them. Per germline, CDR1 SGDLS and CDR2 YYNGEE. The CDR3 sequence is CASSVGGAHDYNEQFF. The CDR3 nucleotides are TGTGCCAGCAGCGTAGGTGGGGCCCACGACTACAATGAGCAGTTCTTC.

The chain links TRBV29-1 to TRBJ1-1; 7 bases match TRBD1. The CDR3 loop spans 15 amino acids. Trimming at V came to 4 bases and at J to 3 bases, leaving 11 bases not matched to a gene. Germline V gene data show CDR1 as SQVTM and CDR2 as ANQGSEA. CDR3 protein: CSVVQGGFRDTEAFF. CDR3 DNA: TGCAGCGTTGTTCAGGGGGGCTTTCGGGACACTGAAGCTTTCTTT.

The chain is built from TRBV7-3 and TRBJ2-3; D is ambiguous. The germline gives CDR1 SGHTA, CDR2 FQGTGA. This CDR3 region has 14 residues. The germline V and J ends were trimmed by 3 bases and 4 bases, with 11 bases remaining between them. CDR3: CASSFGGPPDTQYF. The CDR3 DNA reads as TGTGCCAGCAGCTTCGGCGGCCCCCCAGATACGCAGTATTTT. Combining the CDR3 with reference TRBV7-3 and TRBJ2-3 gives the whole variable domain GAGVSQTPSNKVTEKGKYVELRCDPISGHTALYWYRQSLGQGPEFLIYFQGTGAADDSGLPNDRFFAVRPEGSVSTLKIQRTERGDSAVYLCASSFGGPPDTQYFGPGTRLTVL.

The gene calls are TRBV6-5 and TRBJ2-1, with a weak D call TRBD2 (6 bases). V lost 2 bases and J 1 base, leaving 9 bases between the germline ends. CDR1 is MNHEY, CDR2 SVGAGI, per germline. This CDR3 contains 15 residues. The CDR3 loop reads CASSYGGISYNEQFF. The CDR3 region has the DNA TGTGCCAGCAGTTACGGGGGGATTTCCTACAATGAGCAGTTCTTC.

Only a few counts were recorded for this clone. The chain uses TRBV2 and TRBJ1-2; D is unresolved. The CDR3 runs to 12 residues. Germline assignment: CDR1 SNHLY and CDR2 FYNNEI. Deletions cut 4 bases from V and 2 bases from J, with 5 bases between. The CDR3 bases are TGTGCCAGCAGTGTTAGAAACTATGGCTACACCTTC. It codes for CASSVRNYGYTF.

This sequence joins TRBV18 and TRBJ1-5; possibly TRBD1 for D (5 bases). This CDR3 is built from 15 residues. Trimming left V 1 base short and J 0 bases short, with 7 bases between. In germline, CDR1 is KGHSH, CDR2 LQKENI. The CDR3 DNA reads as TGTGCCAGCTCACCACGGGGGGATAGCAATCAGCCCCAGCATTTT. Residues: CASSPRGDSNQPQHF.

The J gene is TRBJ2-6, the V gene TRBV6-1, with D tentatively TRBD1 (5 bases). CDR3 length: 18 residues. V was shortened by 1 base and J by 0 bases, with 13 bases between the two germline ends. CDR1 is MNHNS and CDR2 is SASEGT in the germline V gene. CDR3 sequence reads: CASSEGQLEFSGANVLTF. CDR3 DNA sequence: TGTGCCAGCAGTGAAGGACAGCTCGAATTCTCTGGGGCCAACGTCCTGACTTTC.

The chain employs TRBV10-3 and TRBJ2-2; 10 positions match TRBD1. With V trimmed by 6 bases and J by 6 bases, 1 base remained unmatched. Germline CDR1 ENHRY, CDR2 SYGVKD. The CDR3 contains 13 residues. Written as DNA, the CDR3 is TGTGCCATCAGGGGACAGGGGTCCGGGGAGCTGTTTTTT. Amino acid sequence: CAIRGQGSGELFF.

This rearrangement joins TRBV4-1 to TRBJ2-1; the D gene is possibly TRBD2 (6 bases). V shed 4 bases and J shed 8 bases, with 21 bases lying between them. The length of the CDR3 is 16 residues. Germline CDR1 reads MGHRA; CDR2 reads YSYEKL. CDR3: CASSPRRARGYYEQFF. CDR3 DNA sequence: TGCGCCAGCAGCCCGCGGCGGGCTCGGGGGTACTATGAGCAGTTCTTC.

The V and J genes are TRBV6-4 and TRBJ2-3, with TRBD1 as a possible D gene (6 bases). CDR3 length equals 14 residues. Germline-derived CDR1 and CDR2 are MRHNA and SNTAGT. With 2 bases removed from V and 6 bases from J, the gap between germline ends came to 12 bases. The CDR3 reads CASSDRVGADTQYF. CDR3 DNA: TGTGCCAGCAGTGACCGGGTGGGGGCCGATACGCAGTATTTT.

V gene TRBV11-2 combines with J gene TRBJ2-1; D unresolved. Between the trimmed V and J ends, which lost 1 base and 3 bases, there was a span of 7 bases. The CDR3 loop spans 14 amino acids. The germline CDR1 and CDR2 sequences are SGHAT and FQNNGV. CDR3 nucleotide sequence: TGTGCCAGCAGCTTAGGGTCGAGCTACAATGAGCAGTTCTTC. It is translated as CASSLGSSYNEQFF.

V gene TRBV5-4 combines with J gene TRBJ2-2; 8 positions agree with TRBD1. Germline values: CDR1 SGHNT, CDR2 YYREEE (reference sequence). CDR3 length equals 16 residues. Unmatched junction bases numbered 8, after V lost 4 bases and J lost 3 bases. CDR3 coding DNA: TGTGCCAGCAGCCTAAGGACAGGGCTTTACACCGGGGAGCTGTTTTTT. Protein product: CASSLRTGLYTGELFF. Full variable domain (remainder filled in from reference TRBV5-4 and TRBJ2-2): ETGVTQSPTHLIKTRGQQVTLRCSSQSGHNTVSWYQQALGQGPQFIFQYYREEENGRGNFPPRFSGLQFPNYSSELNVNALELDDSALYLCASSLRTGLYTGELFFGEGSRLTVL.

This clone was detected a few times. The V call is TRBV30, the J call TRBJ1-3; D not certain. V lost 2 bases and J lost 0, with 8 bases in between. Looked up from germline, CDR1 is GTSNPN and CDR2 is SVGIG (reference sequence). CDR3 length: 14 residues. For the CDR3, the DNA is TGTGCCTGGAGTACCGGAATCTCTGGAAACACCATATATTTT. This codes for CAWSTGISGNTIYF.